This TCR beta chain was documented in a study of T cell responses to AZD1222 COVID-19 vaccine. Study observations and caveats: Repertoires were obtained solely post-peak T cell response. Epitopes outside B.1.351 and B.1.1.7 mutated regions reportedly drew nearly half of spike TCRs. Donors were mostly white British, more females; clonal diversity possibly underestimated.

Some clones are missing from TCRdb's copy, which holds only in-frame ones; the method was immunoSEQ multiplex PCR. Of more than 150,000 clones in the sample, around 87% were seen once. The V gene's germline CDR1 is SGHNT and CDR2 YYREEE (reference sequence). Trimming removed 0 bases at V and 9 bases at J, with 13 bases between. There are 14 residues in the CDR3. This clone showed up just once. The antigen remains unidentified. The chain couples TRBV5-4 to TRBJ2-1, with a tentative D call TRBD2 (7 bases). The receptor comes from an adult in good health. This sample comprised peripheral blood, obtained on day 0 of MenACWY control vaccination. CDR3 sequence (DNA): TGTGCCAGCAGCTTGGAGGGGGGGCGCGGTGAGCAGTTCTTC. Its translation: CASSLEGGRGEQFF.